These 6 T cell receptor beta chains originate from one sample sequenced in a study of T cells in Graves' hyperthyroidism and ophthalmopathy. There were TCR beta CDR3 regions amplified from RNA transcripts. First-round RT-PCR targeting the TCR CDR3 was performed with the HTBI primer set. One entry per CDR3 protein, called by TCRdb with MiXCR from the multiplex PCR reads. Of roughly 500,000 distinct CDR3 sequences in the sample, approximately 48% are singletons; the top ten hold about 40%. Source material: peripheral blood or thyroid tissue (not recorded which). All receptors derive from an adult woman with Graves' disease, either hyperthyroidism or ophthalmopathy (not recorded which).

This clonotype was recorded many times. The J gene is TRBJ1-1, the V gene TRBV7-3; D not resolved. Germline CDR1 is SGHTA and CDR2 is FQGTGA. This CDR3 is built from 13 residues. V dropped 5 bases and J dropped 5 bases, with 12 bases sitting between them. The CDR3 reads CASSVSGRTEAFF. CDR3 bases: TGTGCCAGCAGCGTCTCGGGTAGAACTGAAGCTTTCTTT.

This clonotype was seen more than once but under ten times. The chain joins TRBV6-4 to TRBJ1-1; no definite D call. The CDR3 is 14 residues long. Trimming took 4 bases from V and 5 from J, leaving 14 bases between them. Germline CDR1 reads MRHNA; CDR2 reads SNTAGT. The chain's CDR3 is CASSASRASTEAFF. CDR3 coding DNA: TGTGCCAGCAGTGCCTCCCGGGCCTCAACTGAAGCTTTCTTT.

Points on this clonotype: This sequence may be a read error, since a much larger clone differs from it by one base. The CDR3 sequence: CASSTSGRDYGYTF. The CDR3 bases are TGTGCCAGCAGCACCTCGGGACGGGACTATGGCTACACCTTC. The chain combines TRBV5-4 with TRBJ1-2; the D gene is possibly TRBD1 (5 bases). Germline-derived CDR1 and CDR2 are SGHNT and YYREEE (reference sequence). V lost 4 bases, J lost 3 bases, and 13 bases lay in between. The CDR3 sequence is 14 residues long.

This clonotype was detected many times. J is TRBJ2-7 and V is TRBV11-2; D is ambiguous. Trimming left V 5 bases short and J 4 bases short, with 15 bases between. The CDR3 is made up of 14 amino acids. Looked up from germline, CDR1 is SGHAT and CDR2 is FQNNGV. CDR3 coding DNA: TGTGCCAGCAGCCTCCTCGGAACGACATACGAGCAGTACTTC. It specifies CASSLLGTTYEQYF.

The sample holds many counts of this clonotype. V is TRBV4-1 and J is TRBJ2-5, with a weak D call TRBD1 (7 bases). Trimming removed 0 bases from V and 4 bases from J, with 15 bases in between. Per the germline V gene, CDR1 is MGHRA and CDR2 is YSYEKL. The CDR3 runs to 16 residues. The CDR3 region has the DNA TGCGCCAGCAGCCAAGATCGACAGGGAGGCGGAGAGACCCAGTACTTC. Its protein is CASSQDRQGGGETQYF.

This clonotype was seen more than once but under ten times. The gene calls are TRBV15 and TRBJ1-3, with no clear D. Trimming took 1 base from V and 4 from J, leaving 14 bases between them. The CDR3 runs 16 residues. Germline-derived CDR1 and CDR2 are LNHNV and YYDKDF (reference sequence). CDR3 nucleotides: TGTGCCACCAGCAGAGGTGGGTGGAAACTCGGAAACACCATATATTTT. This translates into CATSRGGWKLGNTIYF.